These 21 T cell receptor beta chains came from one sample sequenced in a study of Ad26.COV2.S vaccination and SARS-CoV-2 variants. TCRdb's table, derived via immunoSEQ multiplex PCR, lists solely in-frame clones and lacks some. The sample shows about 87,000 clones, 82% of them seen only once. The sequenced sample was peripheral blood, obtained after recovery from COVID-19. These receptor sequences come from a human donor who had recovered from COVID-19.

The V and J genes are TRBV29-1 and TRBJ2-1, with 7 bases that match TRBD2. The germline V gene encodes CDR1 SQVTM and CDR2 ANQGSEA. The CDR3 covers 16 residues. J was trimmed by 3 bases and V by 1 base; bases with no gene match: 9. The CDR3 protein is CSVEGGGAKDYNEQFF. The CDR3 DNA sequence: TGCAGCGTTGAAGGGGGAGGGGCTAAGGACTACAATGAGCAGTTCTTC.

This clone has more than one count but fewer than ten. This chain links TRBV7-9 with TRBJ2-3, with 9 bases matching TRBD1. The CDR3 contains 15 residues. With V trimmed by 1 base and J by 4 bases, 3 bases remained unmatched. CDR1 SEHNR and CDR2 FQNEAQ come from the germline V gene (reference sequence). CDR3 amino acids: CASSLGDREADTQYF. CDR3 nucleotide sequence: TGTGCCAGCAGCTTAGGGGACAGGGAGGCAGATACGCAGTATTTT.

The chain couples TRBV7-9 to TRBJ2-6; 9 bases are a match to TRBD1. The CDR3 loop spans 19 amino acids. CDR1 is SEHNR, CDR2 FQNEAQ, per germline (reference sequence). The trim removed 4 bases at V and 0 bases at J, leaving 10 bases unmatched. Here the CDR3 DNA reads TGTGCCAGCAGCTCCCGGGACAGGGATATGTTCTCTGGGGCCAACGTCCTGACTTTC. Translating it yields CASSSRDRDMFSGANVLTF.

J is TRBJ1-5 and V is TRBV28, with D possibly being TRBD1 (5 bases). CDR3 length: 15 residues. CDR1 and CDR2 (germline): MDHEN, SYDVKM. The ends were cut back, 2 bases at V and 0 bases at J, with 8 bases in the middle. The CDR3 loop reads CASSLGGGSNQPQHF. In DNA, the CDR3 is TGTGCCAGCAGTTTAGGTGGGGGTAGCAATCAGCCCCAGCATTTT.

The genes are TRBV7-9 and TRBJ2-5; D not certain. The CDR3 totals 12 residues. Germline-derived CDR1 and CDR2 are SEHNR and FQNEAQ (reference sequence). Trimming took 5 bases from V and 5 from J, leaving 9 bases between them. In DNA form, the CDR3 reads TGTGCCAGCAGCACCGATAAGGAGACCCAGTACTTC. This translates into CASSTDKETQYF.

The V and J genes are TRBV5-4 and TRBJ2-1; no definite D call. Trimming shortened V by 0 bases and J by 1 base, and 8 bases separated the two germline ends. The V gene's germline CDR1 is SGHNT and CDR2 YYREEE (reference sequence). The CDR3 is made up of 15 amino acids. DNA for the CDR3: TGTGCCAGCAGCTTGGCCCAGGCTTCCTACAATGAGCAGTTCTTC. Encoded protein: CASSLAQASYNEQFF.

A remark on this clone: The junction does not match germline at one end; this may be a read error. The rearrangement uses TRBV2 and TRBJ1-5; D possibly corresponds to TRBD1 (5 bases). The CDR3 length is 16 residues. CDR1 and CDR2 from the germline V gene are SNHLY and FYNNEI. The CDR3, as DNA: TGTGCCAGCAGGGAAGGACCAGGGCCGAGGGGTCAGCCCCAGCATTTT. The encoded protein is CASREGPGPRGQPQHF.

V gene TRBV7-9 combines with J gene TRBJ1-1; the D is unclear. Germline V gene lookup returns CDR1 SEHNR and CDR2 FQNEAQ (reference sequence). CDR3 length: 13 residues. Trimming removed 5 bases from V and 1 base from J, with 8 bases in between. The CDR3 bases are TGTGCCAGCAGCCGCACACAGAACACTGAAGCTTTCTTT. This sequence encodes CASSRTQNTEAFF.

The CDR3 DNA follows: TGTGCCAGCAGTGAAAACACAGGGCTCACAGATACGCAGTATTTT. Residues: CASSENTGLTDTQYF. The V call is TRBV28, the J call TRBJ2-3; D possibly corresponds to TRBD1 (6 bases). V was clipped by 5 bases and J by 2 bases, with 14 bases between them. Germline V gives CDR1 MDHEN, CDR2 SYDVKM. The CDR3 runs 15 residues. Looking up the rest from reference TRBV28 and TRBJ2-3 gives the full variable domain: DVKVTQSSRYLVKRTGEKVFLECVQDMDHENMFWYRQDPGLGLRLIYFSYDVKMKEKGDIPEGYSVSREKKERFSLILESASTNQTSMYLCASSENTGLTDTQYFGPGTRLTVL.

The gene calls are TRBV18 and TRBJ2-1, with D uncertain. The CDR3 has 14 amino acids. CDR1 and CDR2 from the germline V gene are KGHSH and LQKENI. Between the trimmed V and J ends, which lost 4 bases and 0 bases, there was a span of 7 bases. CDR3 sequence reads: CASSLQGSYNEQFF. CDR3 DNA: TGTGCCAGCTCACTCCAAGGCTCCTACAATGAGCAGTTCTTC.

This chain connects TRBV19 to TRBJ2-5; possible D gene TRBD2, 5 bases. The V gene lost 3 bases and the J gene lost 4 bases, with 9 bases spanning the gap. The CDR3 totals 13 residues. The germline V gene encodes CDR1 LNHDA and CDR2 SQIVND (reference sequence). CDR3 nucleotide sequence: TGTGCCAGTAGTATCGCAGGAGGAGAGACCCAGTACTTC. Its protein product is CASSIAGGETQYF.

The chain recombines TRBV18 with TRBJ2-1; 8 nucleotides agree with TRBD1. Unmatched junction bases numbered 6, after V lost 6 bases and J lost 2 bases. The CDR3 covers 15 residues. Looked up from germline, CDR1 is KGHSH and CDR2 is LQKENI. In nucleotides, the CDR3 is TGTGCCAGCTCCTTCTACAGGGGGGCCTACAATGAGCAGTTCTTC. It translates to CASSFYRGAYNEQFF. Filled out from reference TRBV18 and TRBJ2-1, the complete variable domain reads NAGVMQNPRHLVRRRGQEARLRCSPMKGHSHVYWYRQLPEEGLKFMVYLQKENIIDESGMPKERFSAEFPKEGPSILRIQQVVRGDSAAYFCASSFYRGAYNEQFFGPGTRLTVL.

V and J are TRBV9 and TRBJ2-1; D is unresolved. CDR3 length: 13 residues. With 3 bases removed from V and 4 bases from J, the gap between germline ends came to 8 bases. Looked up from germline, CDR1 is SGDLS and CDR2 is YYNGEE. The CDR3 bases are TGTGCCAGCAGCGGGACCCCGTACAATGAGCAGTTCTTC. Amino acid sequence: CASSGTPYNEQFF.

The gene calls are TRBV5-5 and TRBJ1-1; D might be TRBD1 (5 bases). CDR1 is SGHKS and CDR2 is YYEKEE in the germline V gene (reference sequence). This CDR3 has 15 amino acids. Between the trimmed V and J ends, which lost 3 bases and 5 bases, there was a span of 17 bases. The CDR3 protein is CASSYPGWGKTEAFF. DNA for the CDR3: TGTGCCAGCAGCTATCCGGGGTGGGGGAAAACTGAAGCTTTCTTT.

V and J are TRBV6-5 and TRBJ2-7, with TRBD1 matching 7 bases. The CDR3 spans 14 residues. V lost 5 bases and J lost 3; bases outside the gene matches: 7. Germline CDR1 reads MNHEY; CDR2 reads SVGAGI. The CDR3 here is CASSPGTAGYEQYF. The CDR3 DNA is TGTGCCAGCAGTCCCGGGACAGCAGGCTACGAGCAGTACTTC.

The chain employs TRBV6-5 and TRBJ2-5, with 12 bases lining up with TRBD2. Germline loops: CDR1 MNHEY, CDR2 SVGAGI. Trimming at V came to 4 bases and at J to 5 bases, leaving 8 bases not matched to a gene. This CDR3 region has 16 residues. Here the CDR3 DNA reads TGTGCCAGCAGTTCCCCTAGCGGGAGGGCCGGGGAGACCCAGTACTTC. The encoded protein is CASSSPSGRAGETQYF.

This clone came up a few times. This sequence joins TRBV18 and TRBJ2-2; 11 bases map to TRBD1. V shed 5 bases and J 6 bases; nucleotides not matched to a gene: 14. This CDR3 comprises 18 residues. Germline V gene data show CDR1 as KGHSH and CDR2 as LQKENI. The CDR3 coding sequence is TGTGCCAGCTCAGCCAACCTCCTGGACAGGGGGCAAGCCGGGGAGCTGTTTTTT. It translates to CASSANLLDRGQAGELFF.

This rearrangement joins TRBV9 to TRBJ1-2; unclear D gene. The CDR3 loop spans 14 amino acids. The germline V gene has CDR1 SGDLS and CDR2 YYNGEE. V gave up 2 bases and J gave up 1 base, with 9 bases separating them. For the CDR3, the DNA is TGTGCCAGCAGCGTCTCACGGGATAACTATGGCTACACCTTC. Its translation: CASSVSRDNYGYTF.

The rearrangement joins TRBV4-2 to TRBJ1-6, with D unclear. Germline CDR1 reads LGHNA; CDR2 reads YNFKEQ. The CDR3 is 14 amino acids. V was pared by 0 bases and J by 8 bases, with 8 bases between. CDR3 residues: CASSQEGGDSPLHF. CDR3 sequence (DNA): TGTGCCAGCAGCCAAGAGGGAGGCGATTCACCCCTCCACTTT.

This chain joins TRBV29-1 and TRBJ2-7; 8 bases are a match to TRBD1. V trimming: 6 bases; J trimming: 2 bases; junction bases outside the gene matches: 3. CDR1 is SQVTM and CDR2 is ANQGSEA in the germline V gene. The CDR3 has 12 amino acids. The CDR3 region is CSVRTGTYEQYF. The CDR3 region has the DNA TGCAGCGTCCGGACAGGGACCTACGAGCAGTACTTC.

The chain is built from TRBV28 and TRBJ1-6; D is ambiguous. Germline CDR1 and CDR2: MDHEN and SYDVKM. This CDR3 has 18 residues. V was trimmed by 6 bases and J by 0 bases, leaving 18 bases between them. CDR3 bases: TGTGCCAGCAGCTTTACCCGACCTCGAATCTCCTATAATTCACCCCTCCACTTT. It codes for CASSFTRPRISYNSPLHF.